These 32 T cell receptor beta chains originate from one sample sequenced in a study of T cells in Graves' hyperthyroidism and ophthalmopathy. RNA transcripts yielded amplified TCR beta CDR3 regions. First-round RT-PCR of the TCR CDR3 relied on the HTBI primer set. In TCRdb, the multiplex PCR reads were re-called with MiXCR into one record per CDR3 protein. This table has 250,000 or so distinct CDR3 sequences, about 16% appearing once. Sequencing used blood. The receptor source for this set is a woman in her 50s with Graves' hyperthyroidism that later progressed to Graves' ophthalmopathy.

Worth noting for this clonotype: A clone one base away is much larger, so this may be a read error. This sequence joins TRBV9 and TRBJ2-5; TRBD1 might be the D (6 bases). Germline CDR1 reads SGDLS; CDR2 reads YYNGEE. The V gene lost 3 bases and the J gene lost 3 bases, with 15 bases spanning the gap. CDR3 length: 15 amino acids. Here the CDR3 DNA reads TGTGCCAGCAGCGACCATGTACAGGGAGAAGAGACCCAGTACTTC. Amino acids: CASSDHVQGEETQYF. The variable domain in full, with the rest retrieved from reference TRBV9 and TRBJ2-5, is DSGVTQTPKHLITATGQRVTLRCSPRSGDLSVYWYQQSLDQGLQFLIQYYNGEERAKGNILERFSAQQFPDLHSELNLSSLELGDSALYFCASSDHVQGEETQYFGPGTRLLVL.

This clonotype was found many times. The V gene is TRBV28, the J gene TRBJ1-5; the D gene is possibly TRBD1 (5 bases). The CDR3 loop spans 16 amino acids. The V end was cut by 4 bases, the J end by 7 bases, with 20 bases between. Germline CDR1 reads MDHEN; CDR2 reads SYDVKM. Written as DNA, the CDR3 is TGTGCCAGCAGTTCCCCCTCGATGGGGGGAACCCAGCCCCAGCATTTT. As protein: CASSSPSMGGTQPQHF.

The V gene is TRBV19, the J gene TRBJ2-1; 14 bases are a match to TRBD2. The CDR3 has 16 amino acids. Losses at the gene ends were 5 bases for V and 6 bases for J; bases not matched to a gene: 6. CDR1 and CDR2 from the germline V gene are LNHDA and SQIVND (reference sequence). CDR3: CASSSTGLAGGNEQFF. CDR3 DNA sequence: TGTGCCAGTAGTTCAACCGGACTAGCGGGGGGCAATGAGCAGTTCTTC.

This clonotype was found many times. The chain joins TRBV11-2 to TRBJ1-2; D uncertain. This CDR3 spans 13 amino acids. CDR1 and CDR2 (germline): SGHAT, FQNNGV. V lost 0 bases and J lost 7, with 9 bases in between. CDR3 bases: TGTGCCAGCAGCTTAGACCCTGCGGGTGGCTACACCTTC. This translates into CASSLDPAGGYTF.

This clonotype has a handful of counts. This chain links TRBV5-4 with TRBJ2-5; 7 nucleotides line up with TRBD1. V gave up 1 base and J gave up 4 bases; unmatched junction bases: 4. Per germline, CDR1 SGHNT and CDR2 YYREEE (reference sequence). The CDR3 spans 14 residues. The CDR3 here is CASSLPGGRETQYF. The CDR3 coding sequence is TGTGCCAGCAGCTTGCCAGGGGGTAGAGAGACCCAGTACTTC. The full variable domain, completed using reference TRBV5-4 and TRBJ2-5, is ETGVTQSPTHLIKTRGQQVTLRCSSQSGHNTVSWYQQALGQGPQFIFQYYREEENGRGNFPPRFSGLQFPNYSSELNVNALELDDSALYLCASSLPGGRETQYFGPGTRLLVL.

This clonotype was picked up a small number of times. CDR3 in amino acids: CASSFRGRAGEQFF. The DNA for the CDR3 is TGTGCCAGCAGTTTTCGGGGGAGGGCGGGTGAGCAGTTCTTC. The chain recombines TRBV27 with TRBJ2-1, with TRBD2 identical over 7 bases. V shed 3 bases, J shed 9 bases, and the junction held 8 bases outside the gene matches. Germline-derived CDR1 and CDR2 are MNHEY and SMNVEV (reference sequence). This CDR3 has 14 residues.

This clonotype was found many times. In nucleotides, the CDR3 is TGTGCCAGCAGTCCCCCCGGACTAGCGGGAGGTTATGGTGAGCAGTTCTTC. As protein: CASSPPGLAGGYGEQFF. The gene calls are TRBV14 and TRBJ2-1; 14 bases match TRBD2. This CDR3 spans 17 amino acids. V trimming: 6 bases; J trimming: 9 bases; junction bases outside the gene matches: 13. The germline CDR1 and CDR2 sequences are SGHDN and FVKESK. Using reference TRBV14 and TRBJ2-1 for the parts outside the CDR3, the full variable domain is EAGVTQFPSHSVIEKGQTVTLRCDPISGHDNLYWYRRVMGKEIKFLLHFVKESKQDESGMPNNRFLAERTGGTYSTLKVQPAELEDSGVYFCASSPPGLAGGYGEQFFGPGTRLTVL.

In this sample, this clonotype turned up a few times. The rearrangement joins TRBV7-6 to TRBJ1-2; D gene uncertain. The germline V and J ends were trimmed by 3 bases and 7 bases, with 9 bases remaining between them. The CDR3 sequence is 12 residues long. In germline, CDR1 is SGHVS, CDR2 FNYEAQ. CDR3 residues: CASSFPDGGYTF. The DNA for the CDR3 is TGTGCCAGCAGCTTCCCAGACGGTGGCTACACCTTC.

The table lists this clonotype with many counts. V is TRBV28 and J is TRBJ2-7; D unclear. CDR1 MDHEN and CDR2 SYDVKM come from the germline V gene. CDR3 size: 11 residues. V dropped 6 bases and J dropped 6 bases, with 9 bases sitting between them. Here the CDR3 reads CASSAMPEQYF. The CDR3 coding sequence is TGTGCCAGCAGCGCCATGCCCGAGCAGTACTTC.

This clonotype occurred a few times. J is TRBJ2-6 and V is TRBV5-1; possible D gene TRBD1, 5 bases. Germline lookup yields CDR1 SGHRS and CDR2 YFSETQ. The CDR3 is 17 residues long. The germline V and J ends were trimmed by 4 bases and 0 bases, with 14 bases remaining between them. CDR3 amino acids: CASSDRRESSGANVLTF. The CDR3 DNA sequence: TGCGCCAGCAGCGATCGCAGGGAAAGCTCTGGGGCCAACGTCCTGACTTTC.

V is TRBV20-1 and J is TRBJ1-6; weak D call: TRBD1 (6 bases). CDR3 length: 18 residues. V was trimmed by 0 bases and J by 1 base, leaving 16 bases between them. Germline V gene lookup returns CDR1 DFQATT and CDR2 SNEGSKA (reference sequence). The CDR3 region is CSARDRSRGQSYNSPLHF. DNA of the CDR3: TGCAGTGCTAGAGATCGCTCAAGAGGACAGTCCTATAATTCACCCCTCCACTTT.

This clonotype was recorded many times. This sequence joins TRBV29-1 and TRBJ2-3; a possible D gene is TRBD2 (6 bases). Trimming took 4 bases from V and 4 from J, leaving 12 bases between them. The CDR3 is made up of 13 amino acids. The germline V gene encodes CDR1 SQVTM and CDR2 ANQGSEA. CDR3 in amino acids: CSVATGVSDTQYF. The DNA of the CDR3 is TGCAGCGTTGCAACGGGAGTGTCAGATACGCAGTATTTT.

There are many counts of this clonotype. V and J are TRBV28 and TRBJ1-5; 7 bases agree with TRBD1. V was pared by 5 bases and J by 1 base, with 8 bases of the junction left unmatched. The CDR3 consists of 16 residues. Germline CDR1 MDHEN, CDR2 SYDVKM. CDR3 region: CASSLRRGHSNQPQHF. The CDR3 DNA reads as TGTGCCAGCAGTCTTCGGAGGGGGCACAGCAATCAGCCCCAGCATTTT.

The rearrangement links TRBV5-8 to TRBJ2-2, with D unresolved. The CDR3 loop spans 14 amino acids. Germline values: CDR1 SGHTS, CDR2 YDEGEE. Trimming stripped 0 bases from V and 3 bases from J, with 6 bases between. DNA for the CDR3: TGTGCCAGCAGCTTGGGACTCTACACCGGGGAGCTGTTTTTT. The encoded protein is CASSLGLYTGELFF.

This clonotype was seen repeatedly, ten times or more. This chain uses TRBV6-2 or TRBV6-3 with TRBJ2-5; the D gene is possibly TRBD2 (6 bases). The CDR3 spans 15 residues. Trimming took off 2 bases at V and 0 bases at J, with 10 bases between the two ends. CDR1 and CDR2 (germline): MNHEY, SVGEGT. DNA for the CDR3: TGTGCCAGCAGTTACGGGGACTCAGACCAAGAGACCCAGTACTTC. Protein product: CASSYGDSDQETQYF.

The CDR3 bases are TGTGCCAGCAGTTTCCTCCGTCTGGGACTAGCGGGAGCAAGGTACGAGCAGTACTTC. Its protein product is CASSFLRLGLAGARYEQYF. The chain is built from TRBV28 and TRBJ2-7; 14 bases map to TRBD2. The germline CDR1 and CDR2 sequences are MDHEN and SYDVKM. V lost 3 bases to trimming and J lost 4 bases; unmatched junction nucleotides: 14. The CDR3 is 19 amino acids.

This clonotype was seen ten or more times. V gene TRBV18 combines with J gene TRBJ1-4; no firm D call. Looked up from germline, CDR1 is KGHSH and CDR2 is LQKENI. The V end lost 6 bases, the J end lost 14 bases, and 13 bases lay between the germline ends. The CDR3 runs 11 residues. DNA for the CDR3: TGTGCCAGCTCTTCCGGACGACGCCTGTTTTTT. Encoded protein: CASSSGRRLFF.

This clonotype was recorded at least ten times. This chain links TRBV6-1 with TRBJ1-1; D is possibly TRBD1 (6 bases). Germline CDR1 reads MNHNS; CDR2 reads SASEGT. Trimming stripped 7 bases from V and 7 bases from J, with 28 bases between. This CDR3 comprises 17 residues. The DNA of the CDR3 is TGTGCCAGCATCGCCTCCGGGACACTCACCATGGGGGGTGAAGCTTTCTTT. Translated: CASIASGTLTMGGEAFF.

This clonotype was detected many times. This chain connects TRBV11-2 to TRBJ1-1; weak D call: TRBD1 (5 bases). The CDR3 runs to 15 residues. Trimming stripped 6 bases from V and 5 bases from J, with 19 bases between. Germline V gives CDR1 SGHAT, CDR2 FQNNGV. In DNA form, the CDR3 reads TGTGCCAGCAGACTAGGGAGGGGAATGTGGACTGAAGCTTTCTTT. It specifies CASRLGRGMWTEAFF.

This clonotype was counted many times. The chain combines TRBV7-8 with TRBJ2-5; unclear D gene. The CDR3 contains 12 residues. With 7 bases removed from V and 1 base from J, the gap between germline ends came to 7 bases. Germline V lookup: CDR1 SGHVS, CDR2 FQNEAQ. This chain's CDR3 is CASIGFQETQYF. DNA for the CDR3: TGTGCCAGCATCGGCTTCCAAGAGACCCAGTACTTC.

This clonotype was found a few times. The genes are TRBV5-1 and TRBJ1-3; 7 nucleotides agree with TRBD1. CDR1 is SGHRS, CDR2 YFSETQ, per germline. The CDR3 length is 17 residues. The V segment lost 5 bases and the J segment 0 bases; nucleotides outside the gene matches: 11. CDR3 sequence (DNA): TGCGCCAGCAGGAGGGACAGCTTATCCTTCTCTGGAAACACCATATATTTT. It codes for CASRRDSLSFSGNTIYF.

This clonotype was recorded at least ten times. V is TRBV18 and J is TRBJ2-7; TRBD2 might be the D (5 bases). The V gene lost 3 bases and the J gene lost 5 bases, with 11 bases spanning the gap. This CDR3 has 13 amino acids. From germline, CDR1 is KGHSH and CDR2 LQKENI. CDR3: CASSPRTVNEQYF. CDR3 DNA sequence: TGTGCCAGCTCACCGAGGACTGTCAACGAGCAGTACTTC.

This clonotype was picked up many times. The V call is TRBV28, the J call TRBJ2-1; 9 bases map to TRBD1. Germline CDR1 and CDR2: MDHEN and SYDVKM. V trimming: 3 bases; J trimming: 8 bases; junction bases outside the gene matches: 8. The CDR3 contains 15 residues. The CDR3, as DNA: TGTGCCAGCAGTTTCGCGGGACAGGGCGGTGATGAGCAGTTCTTC. Its protein product is CASSFAGQGGDEQFF.

This chain uses TRBV20-1 with TRBJ1-4; 8 nucleotides match TRBD1. The junction had 6 bases not matched to a gene; V was cut back by 4 bases and J by 8 bases. The CDR3 is 13 amino acids. Germline assignment: CDR1 DFQATT and CDR2 SNEGSKA (reference sequence). The CDR3 sequence: CSAKRTGLEKLFF. In nucleotides, the CDR3 is TGCAGTGCTAAGAGGACAGGGTTGGAAAAACTGTTTTTT.

About this clonotype itself: A single base separates this from a much larger clone, so it may be a read error. The rearrangement uses TRBV12-3 or TRBV12-4 and TRBJ2-1; 11 positions match TRBD2. The CDR3 covers 17 residues. CDR3 loop: CAGSAGLAGRPYNEQFF. The DNA for the CDR3 is TGTGCCGGCAGTGCAGGACTAGCGGGCCGCCCGTACAATGAGCAGTTCTTC.

This clonotype was recorded at least ten times. J is TRBJ1-5 and V is TRBV5-5; the D is unclear. There are 15 residues in the CDR3. V shed 0 bases and J shed 7 bases, with 14 bases lying between them. Germline lookup yields CDR1 SGHKS and CDR2 YYEKEE (reference sequence). The CDR3 bases are TGTGCCAGCAGCTTGGATCAGGTTAACGGCCAGCCCCAGCATTTT. Protein: CASSLDQVNGQPQHF.

This chain joins TRBV30 and TRBJ1-2, with D perhaps TRBD1 (6 bases). CDR1 is GTSNPN, CDR2 SVGIG, per germline (reference sequence). The CDR3 totals 14 residues. Trimming left V 0 bases short and J 9 bases short, with 17 bases between. The CDR3 loop is CAWSVSGDGGSYTF. The CDR3 DNA reads TGTGCCTGGAGTGTTTCAGGGGACGGGGGTAGCTACACCTTC.

The chain is built from TRBV28 and TRBJ2-5; 8 nucleotides line up with TRBD2. This CDR3 has 14 amino acids. Germline V gene data show CDR1 as MDHEN and CDR2 as SYDVKM. Trimming cost V 6 bases and J 4 bases; bases outside gene matches: 7. CDR3 nucleotides: TGTGCCAGCAGGACCCGCGGGGGGCGAGAGACCCAGTACTTC. Its protein product is CASRTRGGRETQYF.

At least ten counts were recorded for this clonotype. V usage is TRBV12-3 or TRBV12-4 and J usage is TRBJ1-5, with D possibly being TRBD1 (5 bases). This CDR3 contains 15 residues. The V end lost 6 bases, the J end lost 0 bases, and 12 bases lay between the germline ends. CDR3 DNA sequence: TGTGCCAGCAGGAAGGGACTGCTTAGCAATCAGCCCCAGCATTTT. Translating gives CASRKGLLSNQPQHF.

The table lists this clonotype with many counts. The chain uses TRBV18 and TRBJ2-1; D unclear. The germline V and J ends were trimmed by 8 bases and 10 bases, with 27 bases remaining between them. Germline V gene data show CDR1 as KGHSH and CDR2 as LQKENI. This CDR3 is 16 amino acids long. CDR3 in amino acids: CASVTANLHQGKEQFF. The CDR3 nucleotides read TGTGCCAGCGTGACCGCCAACCTTCACCAAGGCAAGGAGCAGTTCTTC.

The V call is TRBV28, the J call TRBJ1-2; TRBD1 agrees at 8 bases. The CDR3 runs 12 residues. Germline-derived CDR1 and CDR2 are MDHEN and SYDVKM. V was clipped by 5 bases and J by 8 bases; unmatched bases: 4. The CDR3, as DNA: TGTGCCAGCAGTACACAGGGGGTCGGCTACACCTTC. Protein: CASSTQGVGYTF.

The genes are TRBV19 and TRBJ1-5, with TRBD1 as a possible D gene (5 bases). The CDR3 extends over 15 amino acids. Per germline, CDR1 LNHDA and CDR2 SQIVND (reference sequence). V dropped 2 bases and J dropped 2 bases, with 10 bases sitting between them. The CDR3 nucleotides read TGTGCCAGTAGTATATCGGACACAGGCAATCAGCCCCAGCATTTT. It translates to CASSISDTGNQPQHF.